These T cell receptor beta chains were read from a single sample in a study of cytomegalovirus exposure and HLA in healthy donors. The table came from immunoSEQ multiplex PCR; TCRdb's copy has only in-frame clones and leaves some out. The table shows 200,000 to 250,000 clones, with around four fifths occurring only once. Sequenced sample: PBMCs. These receptors were collected from a woman aged 40 to 49 in good health and CMV-seronegative. Each CDR3 is given with its conserved first and last residue. D genes are given only for firm matches. Part of the rows lack a size; the others show once, few, many or a class for expanded clones.

cdr3_aa,cdr3_nt,d_call,j_call,clone_size,v_call
CASSIPGQGSYEQYF,TGTGCCAGTAGTATACCGGGACAGGGATCCTACGAGCAGTACTTC,TRBD1,TRBJ2-7,.,TRBV19
CASSLTRQETQYF,TGTGCCAGCAGCTTAACTCGGCAAGAGACCCAGTACTTC,.,TRBJ2-5,once,TRBV7-3
CALPSGEGNEQYF,TGTGCCCTCCCCTCCGGGGAGGGGAACGAGCAGTACTTC,TRBD2,TRBJ2-7,.,TRBV7-9
CASSELGTSFDEQFF,TGTGCCAGCAGTGAATTGGGGACTAGCTTCGATGAGCAGTTCTTC,TRBD2,TRBJ2-1,.,TRBV6-1
CASSPGQNTEAFF,TGCGCCAGCAGCCCGGGACAGAACACTGAAGCTTTCTTT,.,TRBJ1-1,.,TRBV5-1
CASSYGIQRGGEKLFF,TGTGCCAGCAGTTACGGGATCCAGAGAGGAGGAGAAAAACTGTTTTTT,.,TRBJ1-4,few,TRBV6-5
CASSLSDSAYEQYF,TGTGCCAGCAGCTTATCTGACAGCGCCTACGAGCAGTACTTC,.,TRBJ2-7,.,TRBV7-6
CASRSLAGEETQYF,TGTGCCAGCAGATCCCTAGCGGGAGAAGAGACCCAGTACTTC,TRBD2,TRBJ2-5,.,TRBV6-5
CASGIFPLGQLEAFF,TGTGCTAGTGGTATATTTCCCCTCGGACAGCTTGAAGCTTTCTTT,.,TRBJ1-1,few,TRBV12-5
CASSQPLGTGGFGETQYF,TGTGCCAGCAGCCAGCCCTTGGGGACAGGGGGCTTCGGAGAGACCCAGTACTTC,TRBD1,TRBJ2-5,.,TRBV14
CAWGLGRGQETQYF,TGTGCCTGGGGACTGGGGCGGGGGCAAGAGACCCAGTACTTC,TRBD2,TRBJ2-5,few,TRBV30